These T cell receptor beta chains were read from a single sample in a study of patients and donors after allogeneic stem cell transplantation. A single record per CDR3 protein comes from TCRdb applying MiXCR to the RT-PCR reads. The repertoire holds fewer than 200,000 distinct CDR3 sequences, with approximately 28% as singletons. Sequencing input: blood, either unsorted or a sorted T cell fraction (not recorded which). The origin of the receptors is a human donor who was either an allogeneic HSCT recipient or a stem cell or donor lymphocyte infusion donor (not recorded which). It is not recorded whose cells these are; they may come from a transplant donor. CDR3s include the opening cysteine and the closing phenylalanine or tryptophan. A D gene is named only where the DNA matches it firmly. Size values are once, few and many counts, or a class for expanded clones, and some rows have none.

TRBV4-3	TRBJ2-1	.	.	TGCGCCAGCAGCCCAGCAGCGGCCCCGAAAGATTACAATGAGCAGTTCTTC	CASSPAAAPKDYNEQFF
TRBV20-1	TRBJ2-3	.	.	TGCAGTGCTAGAGATACAGGGAAGAGCACAGATACGCAGTATTTT	CSARDTGKSTDTQYF
TRBV28	TRBJ2-5	.	.	TGTGCCAGCACCAAGGGGATTGACGGGACCCAGTACTTC	CASTKGIDGTQYF
TRBV4-1	TRBJ2-3	TRBD2	.	TGCGCCAGCAGCCAAACAATTAGCGGGAGTGGTGCAGATACGCAGTATTTT	CASSQTISGSGADTQYF
TRBV7-6	TRBJ2-3	TRBD2	.	TGTGCCAGCAGGGCTAGCGGGAGCTTTTTAGATACGCAGTATTTT	CASRASGSFLDTQYF
TRBV5-1	TRBJ1-2	.	medium-sized	TGCGCCAGCAGCTTGGGAGACTATGGCTACACCTTC	CASSLGDYGYTF
TRBV20-1	TRBJ1-1	.	few	TGCAGTGCTAGACCCCCGGGTGGGAACACTGAAGCTTTCTTT	CSARPPGGNTEAFF
TRBV7-9	TRBJ2-1	.	.	TGTGCCAGCAGTCTAGGATGGAATGAGCAGTTCTTC	CASSLGWNEQFF
TRBV4-1	TRBJ2-4	TRBD2	.	TGCGCCAGCAGCCTTGTTTTGGTAGCGGGAGAAAAAAACATTCAGTACTTC	CASSLVLVAGEKNIQYF
TRBV7-9	TRBJ2-4	.	.	TGTGCCAGCAGCTTAGAAATTGGGGGCCTAGCCAAAAACATTCAGTACTTC	CASSLEIGGLAKNIQYF
TRBV28	TRBJ2-5	.	few	TGTGCCAGCAGCCCATTATCCGGAGGGCAAGAGACCCAGTACTTC	CASSPLSGGQETQYF
TRBV30	TRBJ2-1	TRBD2	few	TGTGCCTGGAGTGTAGGACTAGCTGAGCAGTTCTTC	CAWSVGLAEQFF
TRBV6-5	TRBJ2-5	.	.	TGTGCCAGCTCCGGGTCCAGTGGAGTAGACGTGACCCAGTACTTC	CASSGSSGVDVTQYF
TRBV12-3/TRBV12-4	TRBJ2-5	.	.	TGTGCCAGCAGTTTGGTCTCGACAGAGACCCAGTACTTC	CASSLVSTETQYF
TRBV7-9	TRBJ1-6	.	few	TGTGCCAGCGAGGAGGAAGGCTATAATTCACCCCTCCACTTT	CASEEEGYNSPLHF
TRBV28	TRBJ1-5	TRBD1	.	TGTGCCACCCTAGGGGGCTTTCAGCCCCAGCATTTT	CATLGGFQPQHF
TRBV27	TRBJ1-5	.	few	TGTGCCAGTAGCGAACTTAACAGGAATCAGCCCCAGCATTTT	CASSELNRNQPQHF
TRBV20-1	TRBJ2-3	.	.	TGCAGTGCTAGGGGGGGAAAGCTCAGGAACACAGATACGCAGTATTTT	CSARGGKLRNTDTQYF
TRBV6-4	TRBJ1-2	TRBD1	.	TGTGCCAGCAGTAGGGACAGGGCGTCGGATGGCTACACCTTC	CASSRDRASDGYTF